Shown below are 15 T cell receptor beta chains from a single sample sequenced in a study of T cell responses to AZD1222 COVID-19 vaccine. The assay was immunoSEQ multiplex PCR, and TCRdb's table has in-frame clones only and misses some. The table shows some 200,000 clones, with more than 85% occurring only once. The source material was peripheral blood, sampled on day 0 of MenACWY control vaccination. The receptor set was obtained from an adult in good health.

The chain carries TRBV2 and TRBJ2-3; D might be TRBD2 (5 bases). Per the germline V gene, CDR1 is SNHLY and CDR2 is FYNNEI. Trimming removed 4 bases from V and 10 bases from J, with 12 bases in between. The CDR3 loop spans 12 amino acids. The CDR3 reads CASSVTREAQYF. The CDR3 DNA sequence: TGTGCCAGCAGTGTTACTAGGGAAGCGCAGTATTTT.

The chain combines TRBV28 with TRBJ1-2; 8 bases align to TRBD1. CDR3 length equals 15 residues. J was trimmed by 4 bases and V by 8 bases; bases with no gene match: 12. Germline CDR1 MDHEN, CDR2 SYDVKM. CDR3: CASLPVFRGLYGYTF. The CDR3 bases are TGTGCCAGCCTACCTGTCTTCAGGGGGCTCTATGGCTACACCTTC.

V usage is TRBV5-1 and J usage is TRBJ2-1, with 13 bases lining up with TRBD2. Per the germline V gene, CDR1 is SGHRS and CDR2 is YFSETQ. This CDR3 is 15 amino acids long. V shed 0 bases, J shed 8 bases, and the junction held 2 bases outside the gene matches. This chain's CDR3 is CASSLGLAGGYEQFF. As DNA, the CDR3 is TGCGCCAGCAGCTTGGGACTAGCGGGGGGCTATGAGCAGTTCTTC.

About this clone: Germline and junction disagree at one end, which may indicate a read error. The J gene is TRBJ1-1, the V gene TRBV28, with D perhaps matching TRBD1 (5 bases). Germline V gene data show CDR1 as MDHEN and CDR2 as SYDVKM. CDR3 length: 11 amino acids. DNA for the CDR3: TGTGCCAGCAGTTTCCCGTTAGGGACGCTCTTT. This sequence encodes CASSFPLGTLF.

With respect to this clone: Other DNA sequences in this specimen translate into the identical CDR3. This chain links TRBV5-1 with TRBJ1-1; a possible D gene is TRBD1 (5 bases). This CDR3 region has 13 residues. The ends were cut back, 4 bases at V and 4 bases at J, with 11 bases in the middle. The germline V gene has CDR1 SGHRS and CDR2 YFSETQ. Here the CDR3 reads CASSLWGGTEAFF. The CDR3 DNA is TGCGCCAGCAGCCTTTGGGGGGGCACTGAAGCTTTCTTT. Variable domain in full (rest from reference TRBV5-1 and TRBJ1-1): KAGVTQTPRYLIKTRGQQVTLSCSPISGHRSVSWYQQTPGQGLQFLFEYFSETQRNKGNFPGRFSGRQFSNSRSEMNVSTLELGDSALYLCASSLWGGTEAFFGQGTRLTVV.

The chain recombines TRBV19 with TRBJ1-5, with D unresolved. The V gene lost 4 bases and the J gene lost 4 bases, with 14 bases spanning the gap. CDR3 length equals 15 residues. Germline lookup yields CDR1 LNHDA and CDR2 SQIVND (reference sequence). The CDR3 region is CASSNSLRANQPQHF. CDR3 coding DNA: TGTGCCAGTAGTAACTCCTTACGGGCGAATCAGCCCCAGCATTTT.

The chain recombines TRBV5-1 with TRBJ2-2, with unresolved D. Trimming cost V 5 bases and J 6 bases, with 8 bases left between them. Germline values: CDR1 SGHRS, CDR2 YFSETQ. This CDR3 has 12 residues. The CDR3 coding sequence is TGCGCCAGCAGAAAGGCGGCCGGGGAGCTGTTTTTT. Translation: CASRKAAGELFF.

The J gene is TRBJ1-2, the V gene TRBV27, with 10 bases aligning to TRBD1. Trimming at V came to 6 bases and at J to 3 bases, leaving 10 bases not matched to a gene. There are 16 residues in the CDR3. Per germline, CDR1 MNHEY and CDR2 SMNVEV (reference sequence). This CDR3 reads CASRSGQGPSHYGYTF. The CDR3 nucleotides read TGTGCCAGCAGATCGGGACAGGGGCCATCTCACTATGGCTACACCTTC.

The V and J genes are TRBV5-1 and TRBJ1-1, with D uncertain. Trimming removed 3 bases at V and 2 bases at J, with 8 bases between. The CDR3 is 13 amino acids. Per germline, CDR1 SGHRS and CDR2 YFSETQ. The chain's CDR3 is CASSSKGNTEAFF. The CDR3 DNA reads as TGCGCCAGCAGCTCGAAGGGCAACACTGAAGCTTTCTTT.

V gene TRBV18 combines with J gene TRBJ1-5; D ambiguous. Germline CDR1 KGHSH, CDR2 LQKENI. This CDR3 has 14 amino acids. Trimming removed 6 bases at V and 6 bases at J, with 15 bases between. This CDR3 is CASSQAPNGQPQHF. The DNA for the CDR3 is TGTGCCAGCTCCCAGGCCCCTAATGGTCAGCCCCAGCATTTT.

This clone was counted a single time. The rearrangement links TRBV7-2 to TRBJ1-6; possible D gene TRBD1, 6 bases. Germline V lookup: CDR1 SGHTA, CDR2 FQGNSA. The CDR3 covers 15 residues. V was clipped by 4 bases and J by 7 bases, with 14 bases between them. CDR3 DNA sequence: TGTGCCAGCAGCTCACAGGGTATAGTGAATTCACCCCTCCACTTT. It codes for CASSSQGIVNSPLHF.

V and J are TRBV5-1 and TRBJ1-2, with D unclear. CDR1 is SGHRS, CDR2 YFSETQ, per germline. Trimming pared 1 base from V and 0 bases from J, leaving 7 bases between. The CDR3 is 14 amino acids. As DNA, the CDR3 is TGCGCCAGCAGCTTGCACAGTTCTAACTATGGCTACACCTTC. This gives the protein CASSLHSSNYGYTF.

CDR3 amino acids: CASSKEGQWNTEAFF. In DNA, the CDR3 is TGTGCCAGCAGCAAGGAGGGGCAGTGGAACACTGAAGCTTTCTTT. The chain carries TRBV3-1 (or the pseudogene TRBV3-2) and TRBJ1-1; a weak D match, TRBD1 (5 bases). The CDR3 has 15 amino acids. Per germline, CDR1 LGHDT and CDR2 YNNKEL (reference sequence). Trimming removed 5 bases from V and 1 base from J, with 14 bases in between.

This chain connects TRBV7-9 to TRBJ1-1, with a possible D match to TRBD1 (5 bases). This CDR3 contains 15 residues. The germline V gene encodes CDR1 SEHNR and CDR2 FQNEAQ (reference sequence). Trimming removed 2 bases from V and 0 bases from J, with 10 bases in between. CDR3 nucleotide sequence: TGTGCCAGCAGCTTACTTGGGGCTCTGAACACTGAAGCTTTCTTT. It yields the protein CASSLLGALNTEAFF.

On this clone: Distinct nucleotide sequences in the sample also encode this CDR3. The J gene is TRBJ1-2, the V gene TRBV5-1; D might be TRBD1 (5 bases). Germline values: CDR1 SGHRS, CDR2 YFSETQ. This CDR3 is built from 14 residues. The V and J ends lost 0 bases and 4 bases respectively, with 10 bases between them. CDR3 sequence reads: CASSLAGGIYGYTF. The CDR3 DNA follows: TGCGCCAGCAGCTTGGCCGGGGGGATCTATGGCTACACCTTC.